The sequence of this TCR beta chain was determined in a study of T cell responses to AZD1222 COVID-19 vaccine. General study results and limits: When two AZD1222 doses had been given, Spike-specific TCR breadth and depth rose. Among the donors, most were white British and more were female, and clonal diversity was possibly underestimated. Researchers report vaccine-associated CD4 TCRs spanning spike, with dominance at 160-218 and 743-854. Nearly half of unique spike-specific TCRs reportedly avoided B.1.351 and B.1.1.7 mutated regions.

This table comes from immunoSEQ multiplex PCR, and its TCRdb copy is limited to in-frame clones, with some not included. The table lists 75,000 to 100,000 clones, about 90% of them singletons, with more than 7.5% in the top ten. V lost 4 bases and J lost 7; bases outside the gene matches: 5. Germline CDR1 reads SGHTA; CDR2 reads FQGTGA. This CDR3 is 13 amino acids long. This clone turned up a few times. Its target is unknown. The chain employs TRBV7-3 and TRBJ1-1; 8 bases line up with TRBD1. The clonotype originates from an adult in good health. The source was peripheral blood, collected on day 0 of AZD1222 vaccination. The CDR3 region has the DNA TGTGCCAGCAGCTACGGACAGGGAAGTGAAGCTTTCTTT. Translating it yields CASSYGQGSEAFF. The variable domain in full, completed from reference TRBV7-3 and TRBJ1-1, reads GAGVSQTPSNKVTEKGKYVELRCDPISGHTALYWYRQSLGQGPEFLIYFQGTGAADDSGLPNDRFFAVRPEGSVSTLKIQRTERGDSAVYLCASSYGQGSEAFFGQGTRLTVV.